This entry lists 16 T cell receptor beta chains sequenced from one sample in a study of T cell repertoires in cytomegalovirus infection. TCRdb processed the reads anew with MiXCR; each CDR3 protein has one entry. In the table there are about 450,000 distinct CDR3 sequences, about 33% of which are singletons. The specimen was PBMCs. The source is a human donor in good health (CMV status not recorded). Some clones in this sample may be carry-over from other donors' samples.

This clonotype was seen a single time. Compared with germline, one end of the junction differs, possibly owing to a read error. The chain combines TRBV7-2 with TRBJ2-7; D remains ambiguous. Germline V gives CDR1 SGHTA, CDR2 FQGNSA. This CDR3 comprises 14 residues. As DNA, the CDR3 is TGTGCCAGCAGCCCCTCCCCTGGTAGGTACGAGCGGTACTTC. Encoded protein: CASSPSPGRYERYF. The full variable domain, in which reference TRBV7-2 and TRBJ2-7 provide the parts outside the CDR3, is GAGVSQSPSNKVTEKGKDVELRCDPISGHTALYWYRQSLGQGLEFLIYFQGNSAPDKSGLPSDRFSAERTGGSVSTLTIQRTQQEDSAVYLCASSPSPGRYERYFGPGTRLTVT.

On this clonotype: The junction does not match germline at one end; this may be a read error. In nucleotides, the CDR3 is TGCGCCAGCAGCTTGGGTGGAAAAGATGGAAACACAATATATTTT. Protein sequence: CASSLGGKDGNTIYF. The chain recombines TRBV5-1 with TRBJ1-3; no definite D call. CDR1 and CDR2 (germline): SGHRS, YFSETQ. The CDR3 contains 15 residues.

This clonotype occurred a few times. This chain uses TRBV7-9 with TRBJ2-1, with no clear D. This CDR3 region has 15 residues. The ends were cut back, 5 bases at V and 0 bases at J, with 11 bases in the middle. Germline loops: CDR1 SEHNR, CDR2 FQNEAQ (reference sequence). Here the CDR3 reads CASSRIGNSYNEQFF. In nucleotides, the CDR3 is TGTGCCAGCAGCCGTATCGGTAACTCCTACAATGAGCAGTTCTTC.

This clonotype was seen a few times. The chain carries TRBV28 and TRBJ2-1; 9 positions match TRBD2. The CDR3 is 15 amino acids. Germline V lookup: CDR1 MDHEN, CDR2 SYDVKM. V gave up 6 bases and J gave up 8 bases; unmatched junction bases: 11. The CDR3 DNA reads TGTGCCAGCAGGAGTGCGGGGGGGCCGATTGATGAGCAGTTCTTC. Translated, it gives CASRSAGGPIDEQFF.

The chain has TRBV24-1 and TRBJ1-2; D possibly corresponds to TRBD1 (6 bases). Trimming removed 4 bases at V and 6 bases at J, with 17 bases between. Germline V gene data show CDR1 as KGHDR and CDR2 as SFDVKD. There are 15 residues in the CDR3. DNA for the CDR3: TGTGCCACCAGTGAAGAGACAGGAAGTCTGAATGGCTACACCTTC. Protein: CATSEETGSLNGYTF.

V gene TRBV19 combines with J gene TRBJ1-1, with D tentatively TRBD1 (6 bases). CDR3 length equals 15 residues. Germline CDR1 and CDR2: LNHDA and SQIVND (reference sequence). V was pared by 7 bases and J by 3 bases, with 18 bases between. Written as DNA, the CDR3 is TGTGCCAGTACCATGGGTGGGGGCAGGGACACTGAAGCTTTCTTT. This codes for CASTMGGGRDTEAFF.

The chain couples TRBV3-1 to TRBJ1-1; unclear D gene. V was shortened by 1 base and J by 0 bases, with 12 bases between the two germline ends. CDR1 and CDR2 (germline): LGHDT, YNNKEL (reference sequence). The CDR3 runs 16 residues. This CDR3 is CASSQVPDGLNTEAFF. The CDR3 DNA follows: TGTGCCAGCAGCCAAGTACCGGACGGTTTGAACACTGAAGCTTTCTTT.

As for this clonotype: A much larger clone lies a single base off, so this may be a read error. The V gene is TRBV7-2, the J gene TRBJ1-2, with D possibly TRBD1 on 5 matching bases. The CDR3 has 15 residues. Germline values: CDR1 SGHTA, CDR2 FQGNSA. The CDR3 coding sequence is TGTGCCAGCAACCCCGGGGGAAGGGCTAACTATGGCCACACCTTC. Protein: CASNPGGRANYGHTF.

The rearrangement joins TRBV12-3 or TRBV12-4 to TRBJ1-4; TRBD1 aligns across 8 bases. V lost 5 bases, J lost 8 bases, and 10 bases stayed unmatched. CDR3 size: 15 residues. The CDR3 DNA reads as TGTGCCAGCAGTCCGAGGACAGGGTCCCGGGAAAAACTGTTTTTT. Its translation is CASSPRTGSREKLFF.

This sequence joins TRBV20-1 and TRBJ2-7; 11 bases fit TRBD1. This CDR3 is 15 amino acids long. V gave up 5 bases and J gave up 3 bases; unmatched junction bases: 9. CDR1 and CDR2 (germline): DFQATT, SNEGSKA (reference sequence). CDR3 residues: CSALNSGTGGYEQYF. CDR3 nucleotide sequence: TGCAGTGCTTTAAATTCCGGGACAGGGGGCTACGAGCAGTACTTC.

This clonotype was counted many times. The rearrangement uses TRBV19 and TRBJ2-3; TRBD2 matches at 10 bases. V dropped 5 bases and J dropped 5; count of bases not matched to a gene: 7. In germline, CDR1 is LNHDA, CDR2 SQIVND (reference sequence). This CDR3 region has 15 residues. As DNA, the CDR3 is TGTGCCAGTAGTCCGGGACTAGCGATGGGAGATACGCAGTATTTT. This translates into CASSPGLAMGDTQYF.

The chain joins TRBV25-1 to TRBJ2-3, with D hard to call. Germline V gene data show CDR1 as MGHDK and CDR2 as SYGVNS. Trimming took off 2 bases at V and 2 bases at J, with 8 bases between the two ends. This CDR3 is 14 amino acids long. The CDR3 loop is CASSEGRPTDTQYF. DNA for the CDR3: TGTGCCAGCAGTGAAGGGCGCCCCACAGATACGCAGTATTTT.

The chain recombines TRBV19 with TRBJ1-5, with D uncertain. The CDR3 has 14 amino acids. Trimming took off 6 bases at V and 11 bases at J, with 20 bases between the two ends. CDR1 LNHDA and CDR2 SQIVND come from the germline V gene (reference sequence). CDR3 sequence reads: CASRAPGPSMAQHF. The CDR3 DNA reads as TGTGCCAGTAGGGCACCCGGCCCATCAATGGCCCAGCATTTT.

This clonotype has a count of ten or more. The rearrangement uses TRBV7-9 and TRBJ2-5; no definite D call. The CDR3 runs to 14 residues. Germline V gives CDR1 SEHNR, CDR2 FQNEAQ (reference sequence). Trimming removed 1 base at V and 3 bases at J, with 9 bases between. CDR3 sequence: CASSLVTVKETQYF. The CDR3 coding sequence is TGTGCCAGCAGCTTAGTCACCGTGAAAGAGACCCAGTACTTC.

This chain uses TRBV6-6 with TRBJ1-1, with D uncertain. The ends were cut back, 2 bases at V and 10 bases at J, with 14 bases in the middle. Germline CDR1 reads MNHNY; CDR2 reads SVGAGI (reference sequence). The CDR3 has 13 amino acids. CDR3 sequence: CASSYGSPEGAFF. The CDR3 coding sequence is TGTGCCAGCAGTTACGGTTCCCCAGAGGGAGCTTTCTTT.

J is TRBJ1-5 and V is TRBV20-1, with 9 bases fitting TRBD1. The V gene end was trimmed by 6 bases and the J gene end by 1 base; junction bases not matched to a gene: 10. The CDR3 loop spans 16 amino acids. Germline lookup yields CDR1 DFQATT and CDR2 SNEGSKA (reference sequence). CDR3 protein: CSAMGQGEISNQPQHF. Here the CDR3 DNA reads TGCAGTGCCATGGGACAGGGAGAAATAAGCAATCAGCCCCAGCATTTT.